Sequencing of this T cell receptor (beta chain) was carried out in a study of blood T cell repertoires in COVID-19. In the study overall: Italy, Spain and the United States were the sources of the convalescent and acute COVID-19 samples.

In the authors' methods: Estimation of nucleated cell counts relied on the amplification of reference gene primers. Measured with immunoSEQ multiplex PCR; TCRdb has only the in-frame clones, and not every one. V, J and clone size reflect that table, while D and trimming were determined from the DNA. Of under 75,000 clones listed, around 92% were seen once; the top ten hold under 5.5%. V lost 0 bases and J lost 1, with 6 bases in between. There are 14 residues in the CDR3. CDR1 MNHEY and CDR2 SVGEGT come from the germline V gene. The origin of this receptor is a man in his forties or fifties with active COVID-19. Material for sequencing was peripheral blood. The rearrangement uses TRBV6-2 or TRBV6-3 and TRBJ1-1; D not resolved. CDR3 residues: CASSYSMRNTEAFF. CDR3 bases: TGTGCCAGCAGTTACTCAATGAGGAACACTGAAGCTTTCTTT.